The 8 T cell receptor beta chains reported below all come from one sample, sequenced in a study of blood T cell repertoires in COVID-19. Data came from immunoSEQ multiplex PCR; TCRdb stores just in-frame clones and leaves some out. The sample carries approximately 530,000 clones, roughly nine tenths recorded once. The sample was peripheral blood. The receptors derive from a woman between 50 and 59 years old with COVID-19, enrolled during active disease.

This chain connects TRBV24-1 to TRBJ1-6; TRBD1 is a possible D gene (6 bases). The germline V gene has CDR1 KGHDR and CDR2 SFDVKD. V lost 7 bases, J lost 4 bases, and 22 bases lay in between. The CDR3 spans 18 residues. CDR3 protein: CATSGGAGQELYNSPLHF. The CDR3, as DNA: TGTGCCACCAGCGGGGGGGCAGGTCAGGAATTATATAATTCACCCCTCCACTTT.

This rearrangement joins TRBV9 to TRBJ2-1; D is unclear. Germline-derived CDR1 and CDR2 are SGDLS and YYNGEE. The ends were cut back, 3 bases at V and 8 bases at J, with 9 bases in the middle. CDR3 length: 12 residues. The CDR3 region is CASSDSDHEQFF. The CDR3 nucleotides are TGTGCCAGCAGCGACAGTGACCATGAGCAGTTCTTC. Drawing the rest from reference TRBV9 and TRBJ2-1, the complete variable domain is DSGVTQTPKHLITATGQRVTLRCSPRSGDLSVYWYQQSLDQGLQFLIQYYNGEERAKGNILERFSAQQFPDLHSELNLSSLELGDSALYFCASSDSDHEQFFGPGTRLTVL.

CDR3 loop: CASRLIEHGSGYTF. CDR3 bases: TGTGCCAGCCGACTAATCGAACACGGGTCCGGCTACACCTTC. This chain joins TRBV6-5 and TRBJ1-2; D unresolved. The V gene's germline CDR1 is MNHEY and CDR2 SVGAGI. V was trimmed by 8 bases and J by 8 bases, leaving 21 bases between them. The length of the CDR3 is 14 residues.

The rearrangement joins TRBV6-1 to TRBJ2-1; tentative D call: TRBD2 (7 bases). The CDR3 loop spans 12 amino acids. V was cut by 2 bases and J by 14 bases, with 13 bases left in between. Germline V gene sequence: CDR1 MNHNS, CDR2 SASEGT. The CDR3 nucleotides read TGTGCCAGCAGTGAATTTGGGGGGGCCGAGTTCTTC. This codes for CASSEFGGAEFF.

The CDR3 region is CASSRTVGTDTQYF. DNA for the CDR3: TGTGCCAGCAGTCGGACAGTCGGCACAGATACGCAGTATTTT. The chain recombines TRBV2 with TRBJ2-3; possibly TRBD1 for D (6 bases). V lost 5 bases and J lost 1, with 10 bases in between. CDR1 and CDR2 (germline): SNHLY, FYNNEI. This CDR3 is 14 amino acids long. Full variable domain (remainder filled in from reference TRBV2 and TRBJ2-3): EPEVTQTPSHQVTQMGQEVILRCVPISNHLYFYWYRQILGQKVEFLVSFYNNEISEKSEIFDDQFSVERPDGSNFTLKIRSTKLEDSAMYFCASSRTVGTDTQYFGPGTRLTVL.

This CDR3 is CASSFGEKNIQYF. CDR3 in DNA: TGTGCCAGCAGTTTTGGTGAGAAAAACATTCAGTACTTC. The chain uses TRBV12-3 or TRBV12-4 and TRBJ2-4, with D uncertain. The V gene lost 3 bases and the J gene lost 4 bases, with 7 bases spanning the gap. CDR3 size: 13 residues.

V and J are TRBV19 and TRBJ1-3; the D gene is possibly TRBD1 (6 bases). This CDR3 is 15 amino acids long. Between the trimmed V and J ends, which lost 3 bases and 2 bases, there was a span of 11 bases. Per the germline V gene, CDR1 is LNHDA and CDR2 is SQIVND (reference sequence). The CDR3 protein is CASSISGVAGNTIYF. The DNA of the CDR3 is TGTGCCAGTAGTATCTCAGGGGTTGCTGGAAACACCATATATTTT.

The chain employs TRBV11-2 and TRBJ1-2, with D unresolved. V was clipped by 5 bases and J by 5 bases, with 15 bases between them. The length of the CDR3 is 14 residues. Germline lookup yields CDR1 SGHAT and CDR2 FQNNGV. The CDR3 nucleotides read TGTGCCAGCAGCCCCACCCTTTCGGGGTATGGCTACACCTTC. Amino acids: CASSPTLSGYGYTF.